The entry below describes one T cell receptor (beta chain). Its recognized antigen is unknown. No base quality information exists; no much larger clone differs at one position. This specimen belongs to a study of blood T cells in healthy people across ages (dated by TCRdb to 2015 to 2017). For context, the study as a whole: In model experiments, template switching captured roughly one uniquely barcoded TCR beta cDNA molecule for every two T cells. Using deep sequencing normalized with unique cDNA molecular identifiers, the study measured how TCR beta repertoire diversity changes with age. Four age groups were formed from the donors: young (average approximately 15 years), middle-aged (around 41), aged (62) and long-lived (roughly 88). To avoid experimental bias, donors of different ages were spread randomly across the sequencing lanes. The study analyzed two additional independent replicas of 1 million unique cDNA reads from the same blood draw for two donors, one aged 18 to 30 and one aged 80 or older.

The research as a whole found: Because profiling used bulk unsorted PBMCs, naive and antigen-experienced compartments could not be compared conclusively. As age increased, observed TCR beta diversity per million T cells dropped in a roughly linear way, and a significant reduction was already evident by age around 41. Total diversity estimates from one million sequenced T cells were considered lower bounds and underestimates. Because the CMV infection status of the donors was unknown, age-related changes in expanded clonotypes may potentially have been confounded. Observed TCR beta diversity correlated strongly with the percentage of naive T cells measured by flow cytometry. Compared with the aged group, the long-lived group had more naive CD4+ T cells, fewer expanded clones and increased TCR diversity, suggesting age selection.

Library generation was performed with 5' RACE. Instrument on record: Illumina HiSeq 2500. A second PCR of about 7 to 12 cycles was run with a J-beta primer mix and a sample-barcoded 5' primer. A unique molecular identifier was introduced onto each TCR beta cDNA molecule by a template-switch 5' adaptor carrying 12 random nucleotides. Each sample yielded at least 2.5 million CDR3-containing paired-end reads. All of the RNA was converted into first-strand cDNA using the Mint cDNA synthesis kit, with a TRBC-specific oligonucleotide serving as the primer. After uracil-DNA glycosylase treatment, a first 18-cycle PCR used universal primers M1SS and BC2_uni_R on all cDNA. The paper's processing steps were these. Each sample was normalized by randomly selecting 1 million high-quality reads, each carrying a distinct molecular identifier. Instead of being binned into consensus sequences, reads with shared molecular identifiers were discarded. MiTCR, run with a Q25 quality threshold and the strictest error-elimination algorithm, handled CDR3 identification, clonotype clustering and error correction. A nonparametric unseen species model with Euler transformation was used to estimate lower-bound total TCR beta diversity. TCRdb reprocessed the public reads (quality trimming at Q25 with fastp, clone calling with MiXCR) and kept in-frame beta chains. Records with the same CDR3 protein are collapsed into one entry carrying the most frequent genes and DNA. These V and J calls originate from TCRdb's pipeline instead of the authors' own analysis. For this sample there are over a million distinct CDR3 sequences; under 55% appear just once. The ten largest clones take up under 20% of the sample.

The donors were some 36 Caucasian individuals from Russia, aged roughly 6 to 90 years, who were systemically healthy. Each donor gave about 9.7 milliliters of peripheral blood, drawn into EDTA-treated Vacutainer tubes. Ficoll-Paque density-gradient centrifugation was used to isolate PBMCs, with at least 6.5 million per sample. Total RNA, at least 5 micrograms per sample, was extracted from PBMCs with Trizol reagent. The percentages of naive CD45RAhigh/CD27high T cells were determined by flow cytometry on a PBMC aliquot from every donor. This TCR came from a woman aged 55-69 years in good health. Sequenced input: blood.

The DNA sequence is as follows: TGTGCCAGCAGTTCGCAAATGAAGGGGTCTGGGGCCAACGTCCTGACTTTC. The translation is CASSSQMKGSGANVLTF. The rearranged segments are TRBV27 and TRBJ2-6; possibly the D gene is TRBD1, per 5 matching bases. CDR1 MNHEY and CDR2 SMNVEV are derived from the germline V gene (reference sequence). Including cysteine and phenylalanine, the CDR3 has 17 amino acids. The retained sequence is limited to the CDR3, 51 bases, with the frame set at the first base. Trimming removed 4 bases from V and 1 base from J, leaving 14 bases between the germline ends.